This T cell receptor (beta chain) originates from a study of blood T cell repertoires in COVID-19. Study information: The United States, Italy and Spain supplied acute and convalescent COVID-19 samples. T cells, B-cell-depleted T cells, or PBMCs provided the cDNA or gDNA that served as material.

On this clone itself: Distinct nucleotide sequences in the sample also encode this CDR3.

Clones were read by immunoSEQ multiplex PCR, and TCRdb kept only the in-frame ones, dropping some. The sample lists 160,000 or so clones, 89% occurring once. Trimming cost V 1 base and J 1 base, with 8 bases left between them. The CDR3 extends over 15 amino acids. Germline lookup yields CDR1 LNHDA and CDR2 SQIVND (reference sequence). This sequence originates from a man aged 55 to 69 with acute or convalescent COVID-19. Sample: peripheral blood. The chain joins TRBV19 to TRBJ1-5; D is uncertain. The CDR3 reads CASSIGGGSNQPQHF. For the CDR3, the DNA is TGTGCCAGTAGTATAGGAGGTGGGAGCAATCAGCCCCAGCATTTT.